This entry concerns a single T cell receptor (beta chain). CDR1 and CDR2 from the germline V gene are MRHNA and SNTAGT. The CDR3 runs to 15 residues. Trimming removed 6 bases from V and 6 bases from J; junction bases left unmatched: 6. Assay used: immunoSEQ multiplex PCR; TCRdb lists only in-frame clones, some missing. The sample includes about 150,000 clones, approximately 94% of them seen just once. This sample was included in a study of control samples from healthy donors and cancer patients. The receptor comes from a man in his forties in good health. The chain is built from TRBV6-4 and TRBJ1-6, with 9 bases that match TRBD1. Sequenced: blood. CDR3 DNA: TGTGCCAGCAGGAAATCGACAGGGGGTAATTCACCCCTCCACTTT. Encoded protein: CASRKSTGGNSPLHF.